This TCR beta chain was identified in a study of cytomegalovirus exposure and HLA in healthy donors. Study-wide results and limits: Upon later analysis, TCR association rates were observed to vary by HLA locus, being highest for DRB1 and lowest for HLA-C. Later work found most CMV-associated TCR beta chains apparently HLA-restricted. According to an earlier analysis, most TCR beta V segments yielded productive rearrangements about 90% or about 30% of the time. V- and J-gene trimming in TCR beta was tied to a missense DCLRE1C variant by an analysis performed later.

The germline V and J ends were trimmed by 2 bases and 2 bases, with 17 bases remaining between them. This CDR3 contains 17 residues. Germline lookup yields CDR1 KGHSH and CDR2 LQKENI. About this clone itself: Its antigen remains unidentified.

Use of 60 Vbeta and 13 Jbeta primers characterized the PCR. TCRdb's copy holds only in-frame clones and misses some; the assay was immunoSEQ multiplex PCR. The table includes under 200,000 clones, about 77% detected once. This receptor was obtained from a male donor in good health and CMV-seropositive. The chain has TRBV18 and TRBJ2-3; the D gene is possibly TRBD2 (6 bases). Sequences were obtained from PBMCs. CDR3 sequence: CASSPAVAGSYTDTQYF. For the CDR3, the DNA is TGTGCCAGCTCACCAGCGGTGGCGGGGAGCTACACAGATACGCAGTATTTT.